This T cell receptor beta chain originates from a study of blood T cell repertoires in COVID-19. Across the study: Acute and convalescent COVID-19 samples came from the United States, Italy and Spain. The analysed material was cDNA or gDNA that came from T cells, B-cell-depleted T cells, or PBMCs.

CDR3 length: 15 residues. Germline lookup yields CDR1 SGHNT and CDR2 YYREEE (reference sequence). V lost 4 bases and J 4 bases, leaving 15 bases between the germline ends. Original handling: The authors estimated nucleated cell counts from reference gene primer amplification. Produced via immunoSEQ multiplex PCR; TCRdb's table is partial and in-frame only. That table furnishes V, J and clone size, whereas the DNA furnished D and trimming. The sample includes some 70,000 clones, 79% of them seen just once. This sequence originates from a woman in her 50s with acute or convalescent COVID-19. The rearrangement joins TRBV5-4 to TRBJ1-5, with D possibly being TRBD1 (6 bases). Sample: peripheral blood. This CDR3 reads CASSPDRSTNQPQHF. The CDR3 coding sequence is TGTGCCAGCAGCCCAGACAGGTCTACTAATCAGCCCCAGCATTTT.